Presented here are 30 T cell receptor beta chains from one specimen sequenced in a study of breast tumors, draining lymph nodes, adjacent tissues. TCRdb passed the multiplex PCR reads through MiXCR, listing each CDR3 protein once. The sample lists around 170,000 distinct CDR3 sequences, roughly 30% occurring once. Samples came from axillary lymph nodes draining the breast cancer. Source material: axillary lymph node tissue. All receptors come from a female donor with breast cancer. Some clones in this sample may be carry-over from other donors' samples.

This chain uses TRBV18 with TRBJ2-7, with TRBD1 matching over 7 bases. In germline, CDR1 is KGHSH, CDR2 LQKENI. With V trimmed by 6 bases and J by 2 bases, 4 bases remained unmatched. This CDR3 spans 13 amino acids. The CDR3 spells CASSRQGPYEQYF. The CDR3 bases are TGTGCCAGCTCCCGACAGGGCCCCTACGAGCAGTACTTC.

The chain is built from TRBV9 and TRBJ2-5; D perhaps matches TRBD2 (6 bases). Germline values: CDR1 SGDLS, CDR2 YYNGEE. V was clipped by 0 bases and J by 4 bases, with 10 bases between them. CDR3 length equals 14 residues. The chain's CDR3 is CASSVVGTAETQYF. The CDR3 DNA reads as TGTGCCAGCAGCGTAGTTGGGACTGCAGAGACCCAGTACTTC.

This clonotype was observed many times. The V gene is TRBV6-1, the J gene TRBJ2-3; the D gene is possibly TRBD2 (5 bases). The CDR3 sequence is 14 residues long. Germline V gives CDR1 MNHNS, CDR2 SASEGT. Trimming took off 6 bases at V and 2 bases at J, with 12 bases between the two ends. For the CDR3, the DNA is TGTGCCAGCAGGAGCCGGGATCACACAGATACGCAGTATTTT. Protein: CASRSRDHTDTQYF.

This clonotype was recorded at least ten times. The V gene is TRBV7-9, the J gene TRBJ2-7; 10 bases are a match to TRBD2. Trimming removed 6 bases from V and 7 bases from J; junction bases left unmatched: 9. Germline loops: CDR1 SEHNR, CDR2 FQNEAQ (reference sequence). This CDR3 spans 14 amino acids. In nucleotides, the CDR3 is TGTGCCAGCAGGAGTCTAGCGGGAGCTTATGAGCAGTACTTC. Residues: CASRSLAGAYEQYF.

This clonotype was detected ten times or more. The chain links TRBV20-1 to TRBJ2-3, with 10 bases that match TRBD2. The CDR3 sequence is 18 residues long. V trimming: 2 bases; J trimming: 0 bases; junction bases outside the gene matches: 11. Germline CDR1 is DFQATT and CDR2 is SNEGSKA (reference sequence). This CDR3 is CSARFLAGEVGSTDTQYF. The CDR3 DNA follows: TGCAGTGCTAGATTCCTAGCGGGAGAAGTTGGGAGCACAGATACGCAGTATTTT.

This chain uses TRBV6-2 or TRBV6-3 with TRBJ2-7, with 7 bases identical to TRBD1. Germline CDR1 and CDR2: MNHEY and SVGEGT. CDR3 length equals 15 residues. Germline trimming cut 4 bases from V and 1 base from J; bases unmatched to any gene: 7. CDR3: CASSSALTGSYEQYF. In nucleotides, the CDR3 is TGTGCCAGCAGTTCGGCCCTGACAGGGTCCTACGAGCAGTACTTC.

On this clonotype: The junction differs from germline at one of its ends, possibly a read error. As DNA, the CDR3 is TGTGCCAGTAGCCCCAATAGGGGGTTTCAAAACACCACATATTTT. This gives the protein CASSPNRGFQNTTYF. The chain uses TRBV4-2 and TRBJ1-3; weak D call: TRBD1 (6 bases). The CDR3 is 15 residues long. Germline CDR1 and CDR2: LGHNA and YNFKEQ.

The table lists this clonotype with many counts. The gene calls are TRBV5-8 and TRBJ1-6, with D possibly matching TRBD1 (5 bases). The CDR3 length is 18 residues. Germline V lookup: CDR1 SGHTS, CDR2 YDEGEE. Trimming left V 0 bases short and J 2 bases short, with 15 bases between. The CDR3 protein is CASSLGTGISTYNSPLHF. The CDR3 DNA sequence: TGTGCCAGCAGCTTGGGAACAGGAATTAGCACCTATAATTCACCCCTCCACTTT.

This clonotype was found a few times. The genes are TRBV12-3 or TRBV12-4 and TRBJ2-3; 10 bases align to TRBD2. The CDR3 covers 15 residues. The J segment lost 4 bases and the V segment lost 5 bases, leaving 6 bases of the junction unmatched. The CDR3 here is CASSSGGVGADTQYF. The CDR3 nucleotides read TGTGCCAGCAGTAGCGGGGGGGTGGGAGCAGATACGCAGTATTTT.

The chain has TRBV6-6 and TRBJ1-3; D is possibly TRBD1 (6 bases). V lost 4 bases to trimming and J lost 2 bases, with 15 bases between them. This CDR3 is 16 amino acids long. Germline CDR1 and CDR2: MNHNY and SVGAGI (reference sequence). CDR3 loop: CASSSLQGGPGNTIYF. CDR3 coding DNA: TGTGCCAGCAGTTCCCTACAGGGTGGCCCTGGAAACACCATATATTTT.

This clonotype was seen ten or more times. V usage is TRBV7-2 and J usage is TRBJ2-5; 8 bases fit TRBD1. Germline V gene sequence: CDR1 SGHTA, CDR2 FQGNSA. The CDR3 is 16 amino acids. V was pared by 5 bases and J by 3 bases, with 11 bases of the junction left unmatched. This CDR3 reads CASSRYQGAGEETQYF. DNA of the CDR3: TGTGCCAGCAGCCGATACCAGGGGGCAGGAGAAGAGACCCAGTACTTC.

By share, this clonotype counts as medium-sized. V and J are TRBV20-1 and TRBJ1-2, with 9 nucleotides matching TRBD1. CDR1 and CDR2 (germline): DFQATT, SNEGSKA (reference sequence). The J segment lost 6 bases and the V segment lost 1 base, leaving 6 bases of the junction unmatched. This CDR3 is 14 amino acids long. In DNA, the CDR3 is TGCAGTGCTAGAGGGACAGGGGCCGGGAATGGCTACACCTTC. Protein: CSARGTGAGNGYTF.

This clonotype was counted many times. The chain recombines TRBV19 with TRBJ2-5, with D possibly TRBD2 on 6 matching bases. The CDR3 extends over 15 amino acids. With 3 bases removed from V and 5 bases from J, the gap between germline ends came to 16 bases. Per germline, CDR1 LNHDA and CDR2 SQIVND (reference sequence). The CDR3: CASSMIRGNGETQYF. The CDR3 DNA is TGTGCCAGTAGTATGATCCGGGGGAATGGGGAGACCCAGTACTTC.

The chain carries TRBV6-2 or TRBV6-3 and TRBJ2-2; D is undetermined. The CDR3 totals 13 residues. Trimming took off 8 bases at V and 5 bases at J, with 12 bases between the two ends. Germline assignment: CDR1 MNHEY and CDR2 SVGEGT. CDR3 amino acids: CASRHRVTGELFF. The CDR3 region has the DNA TGTGCCAGCCGGCACAGAGTTACCGGGGAGCTGTTTTTT.

This clonotype was observed many times. The V call is TRBV29-1, the J call TRBJ1-2; no definite D call. The V end was cut by 8 bases, the J end by 2 bases, with 9 bases between. There are 11 residues in the CDR3. Germline V gives CDR1 SQVTM, CDR2 ANQGSEA. Written as DNA, the CDR3 is TGCAGCCCGGACCGAAACTATGGCTACACCTTC. Protein sequence: CSPDRNYGYTF.

This clonotype has just a few counts. V gene TRBV6-5 combines with J gene TRBJ1-5; 10 bases match TRBD1. V trimming: 6 bases; J trimming: 1 base; junction bases outside the gene matches: 18. The CDR3 runs to 20 residues. Per germline, CDR1 MNHEY and CDR2 SVGAGI. The CDR3 protein is CASRPTGTGVNYRSNQPQHF. As DNA, the CDR3 is TGTGCCAGCAGGCCTACCGGGACAGGGGTCAATTATAGGAGCAATCAGCCCCAGCATTTT.

Notes on this clonotype: This may come from a read error, since a much larger clone is one base off. This sequence joins TRBV11-2 and TRBJ2-1; either TRBD1 or TRBD2 may fit D (6 bases each). The CDR3 sequence is 14 residues long. Germline values: CDR1 SGHAT, CDR2 FQNNGV. V was trimmed by 5 bases and J by 6 bases, leaving 14 bases between them. The CDR3 here is CASSQEGGSNEQFF. CDR3 DNA sequence: TGTGCCAGCAGCCAGGAGGGGGGTTCCAATGAGCAGTTCTTC.

This clonotype has a count of ten or more. The chain joins TRBV14 to TRBJ2-1; D is ambiguous. Germline V CDR1 and CDR2: SGHDN, FVKESK. The CDR3 extends over 17 amino acids. V was pared by 0 bases and J by 2 bases, with 14 bases between. This chain's CDR3 is CASSQDSDARPYNEQFF. The CDR3, as DNA: TGTGCCAGCAGCCAAGACTCTGACGCCCGGCCCTACAATGAGCAGTTCTTC.

This clonotype is a singleton in its sample. The chain recombines TRBV14 with TRBJ2-3, with TRBD2 matching 8 bases. Losses at the gene ends were 4 bases for V and 6 bases for J; bases not matched to a gene: 9. From germline, CDR1 is SGHDN and CDR2 FVKESK. The CDR3 extends over 15 amino acids. The CDR3 sequence: CASSRSGALGDTQYF. In DNA form, the CDR3 reads TGTGCCAGCAGCCGTAGCGGGGCCCTGGGGGATACGCAGTATTTT.

This clonotype was seen ten or more times. This sequence joins TRBV30 and TRBJ2-3; 9 nucleotides agree with TRBD2. Germline V CDR1 and CDR2: GTSNPN, SVGIG (reference sequence). The CDR3 has 15 amino acids. J was trimmed by 6 bases and V by 0 bases; bases with no gene match: 7. This CDR3 is CAWSVVVAGADTQYF. CDR3 nucleotides: TGTGCCTGGAGTGTTGTGGTAGCGGGGGCCGATACGCAGTATTTT.

The sample holds many counts of this clonotype. A much larger clone lies a single base off, so this may be a read error. The V gene is TRBV5-1, the J gene TRBJ1-4; no clear D gene. The germline V gene encodes CDR1 SGHRS and CDR2 YFSETQ. CDR3 length equals 13 residues. CDR3 nucleotides: TGCGCCAGCAGCACAGCTGTTAATGAAAACCTGTTTTTT. Protein: CASSTAVNENLFF.

Only a few counts were recorded for this clonotype. The chain combines TRBV6-2 or TRBV6-3 with TRBJ1-2, with 9 bases lining up with TRBD1. The CDR3 length is 17 residues. V was clipped by 5 bases and J by 3 bases; unmatched bases: 13. The germline V gene has CDR1 MNHEY and CDR2 SVGEGT. The CDR3 nucleotides are TGTGCCAGCAGTCACTGGGACAGGGTTCATAGGGACTATGGCTACACCTTC. Translating it yields CASSHWDRVHRDYGYTF.

Comment on this clonotype: One base away lies a much larger clone, so this may be a sequencing read error. The chain has TRBV7-9 and TRBJ2-1, with D hard to call. This CDR3 region has 11 residues. Germline CDR1 reads SEHNR; CDR2 reads FQNEAQ (reference sequence). Trimming took off 8 bases at V and 9 bases at J, with 11 bases between the two ends. The CDR3 spells CASLSRVEQFF. CDR3 DNA: TGTGCCAGCCTATCACGGGTTGAGCAGTTCTTC.

In its sample, this clonotype was seen many times. The chain links TRBV9 to TRBJ2-1; maybe TRBD1 (5 bases). CDR1 and CDR2 from the germline V gene are SGDLS and YYNGEE. Trimming removed 4 bases from V and 6 bases from J, with 17 bases in between. The CDR3 sequence is 15 residues long. The chain's CDR3 is CASSPYPGFGNEQFF. CDR3 coding DNA: TGTGCCAGCAGCCCCTACCCAGGGTTCGGCAATGAGCAGTTCTTC.

This clonotype has ten or more counts. The chain carries TRBV30 and TRBJ2-7; 8 nucleotides match TRBD2. Per germline, CDR1 GTSNPN and CDR2 SVGIG (reference sequence). CDR3 size: 13 residues. The CDR3 is CGLARVWGYEQYF. CDR3 nucleotide sequence: TGTGGACTAGCGCGGGTCTGGGGCTACGAGCAGTACTTC.

This clonotype was counted ten times or more. The chain employs TRBV5-1 and TRBJ2-7; tentatively, D is TRBD1 or TRBD2 (5 bases each). Germline CDR1 reads SGHRS; CDR2 reads YFSETQ. The CDR3 is made up of 13 amino acids. With 3 bases removed from V and 2 bases from J, the gap between germline ends came to 9 bases. The CDR3 protein is CASSSGTAYEQYF. The CDR3 DNA follows: TGCGCCAGCAGCTCAGGGACCGCCTACGAGCAGTACTTC. Using reference TRBV5-1 and TRBJ2-7 for the parts outside the CDR3, the full variable domain is KAGVTQTPRYLIKTRGQQVTLSCSPISGHRSVSWYQQTPGQGLQFLFEYFSETQRNKGNFPGRFSGRQFSNSRSEMNVSTLELGDSALYLCASSSGTAYEQYFGPGTRLTVT.

This clonotype was seen ten or more times. The V and J genes are TRBV5-1 and TRBJ2-7; D is ambiguous. Germline CDR1 reads SGHRS; CDR2 reads YFSETQ. The V and J ends lost 5 bases and 5 bases respectively, with 11 bases between them. The CDR3 has 12 amino acids. This CDR3 reads CASRGSSHEQYF. CDR3 DNA: TGCGCCAGCAGGGGGTCCAGCCACGAGCAGTACTTC.

The chain uses TRBV14 and TRBJ1-4; D call uncertain. V lost 4 bases and J lost 11, with 14 bases in between. Germline loops: CDR1 SGHDN, CDR2 FVKESK. This CDR3 is built from 13 residues. The CDR3 loop reads CASSRRTSGKLFF. CDR3 in DNA: TGTGCCAGCAGCCGACGGACTAGCGGGAAACTGTTTTTT.

The table lists this clonotype with many counts. The chain carries TRBV20-1 and TRBJ2-1; 7 bases align to TRBD1. The CDR3 has 16 amino acids. Germline CDR1 and CDR2: DFQATT and SNEGSKA (reference sequence). The J segment lost 5 bases and the V segment lost 4 bases, leaving 14 bases of the junction unmatched. The CDR3 loop reads CSATRRPGQPNNEQFF. The CDR3 bases are TGCAGTGCTACGAGACGACCGGGACAGCCAAACAATGAGCAGTTCTTC.

This chain links TRBV7-9 with TRBJ1-3; D not resolved. Germline lookup yields CDR1 SEHNR and CDR2 FQNEAQ (reference sequence). The germline V and J ends were trimmed by 0 bases and 10 bases, with 13 bases remaining between them. CDR3 length: 14 amino acids. The chain's CDR3 is CASSLAGRGETIYF. Here the CDR3 DNA reads TGTGCCAGCAGCTTAGCTGGGAGAGGAGAGACCATATATTTT.